The TCR beta chain under discussion was sequenced for a study of cytomegalovirus exposure and HLA in healthy donors. Study observations and caveats: V- and J-gene trimming in TCR beta was tied to a missense DCLRE1C variant by an analysis performed later. A later analysis reportedly identified an Asian-associated ancestry cluster as carrying fewer N-insertions than the roughly 700-donor mean. Clonal expansion was found to be greater in HLA-associated TCR beta chains than in equally common others in a later analysis. Differences between HLA loci emerged in a later analysis of TCR association rates, with DRB1 most and HLA-C fewest.

The CDR3 sequence is 16 residues long. Germline CDR1 reads MNHNY; CDR2 reads SVGAGI (reference sequence). V dropped 4 bases and J dropped 4; count of bases not matched to a gene: 10. The primer mix had 60 Vbeta and 13 Jbeta primers. Sequencing used immunoSEQ multiplex PCR; TCRdb keeps in-frame clones, though not all of them. The data hold 110,000 to 150,000 clones, with 75% to 90% observed a single time. For this clone: Its antigen is currently unknown.

Sequencing used PBMCs. The chain recombines TRBV6-6 with TRBJ1-2; 9 nucleotides align to TRBD1. This TCR came from a female donor in good health and CMV-seronegative. Here the CDR3 reads CASSFDPKTGGYGYTF. Here the CDR3 DNA reads TGTGCCAGCAGTTTCGACCCTAAGACAGGGGGCTATGGCTACACCTTC.